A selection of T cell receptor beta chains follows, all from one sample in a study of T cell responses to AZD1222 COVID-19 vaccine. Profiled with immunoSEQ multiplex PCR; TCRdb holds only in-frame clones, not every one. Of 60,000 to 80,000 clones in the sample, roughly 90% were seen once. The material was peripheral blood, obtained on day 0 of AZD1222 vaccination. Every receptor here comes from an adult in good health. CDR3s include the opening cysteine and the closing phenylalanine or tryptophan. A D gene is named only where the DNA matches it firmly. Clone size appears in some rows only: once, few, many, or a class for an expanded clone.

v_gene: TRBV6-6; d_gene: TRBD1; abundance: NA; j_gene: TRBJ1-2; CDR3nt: TGTGCCAGCAGTTGGCCGGGACAGGAGTATGGCTACACCTTC; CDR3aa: CASSWPGQEYGYTF
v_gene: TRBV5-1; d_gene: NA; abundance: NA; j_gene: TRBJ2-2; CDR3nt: TGCGCCAGCACGAAGGGACTCCCTACGAACACCGGGGAGCTGTTTTTT; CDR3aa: CASTKGLPTNTGELFF
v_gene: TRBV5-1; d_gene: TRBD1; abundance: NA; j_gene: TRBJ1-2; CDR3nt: TGCGCCAGCAGCTTGGAGGGGGCAGGGGTCTATGGCTACACCTTC; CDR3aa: CASSLEGAGVYGYTF
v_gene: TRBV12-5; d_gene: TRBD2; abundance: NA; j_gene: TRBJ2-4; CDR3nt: TGTGCTAGTGGCCCGGGACTAGCGGGCATTCAGTACTTC; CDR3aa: CASGPGLAGIQYF
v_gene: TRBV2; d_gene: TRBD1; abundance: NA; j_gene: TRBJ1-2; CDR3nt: TGTGCCAGCAGTACAGGGGGTGGCTACACCTTC; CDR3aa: CASSTGGGYTF
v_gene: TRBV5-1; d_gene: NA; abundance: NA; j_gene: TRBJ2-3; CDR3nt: TGCGCCAGCAGCTTCAAGGGGGATACGCAGTATTTT; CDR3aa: CASSFKGDTQYF
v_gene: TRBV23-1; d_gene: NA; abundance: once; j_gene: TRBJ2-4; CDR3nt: TGCGCCAGCAGTCAGCACGGGACGAGCATCAAAAACATTCAGTACTTC; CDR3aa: CASSQHGTSIKNIQYF
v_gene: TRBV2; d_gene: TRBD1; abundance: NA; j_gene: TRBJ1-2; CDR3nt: TGTGCCAGCAGTGAAGAACAGGGGTCCTATGGCTACACCTTC; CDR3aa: CASSEEQGSYGYTF
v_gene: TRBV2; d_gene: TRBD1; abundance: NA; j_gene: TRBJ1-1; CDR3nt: TGTGCCAGCAGTGAAGCGAGGACAGGAAGGGGGGCTGAAGCTTTCTTT; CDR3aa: CASSEARTGRGAEAFF
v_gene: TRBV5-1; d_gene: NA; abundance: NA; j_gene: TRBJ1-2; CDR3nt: TGCGCCAGCAGCGCGGAGAACCGGGACAACTATGGCTACACCTTC; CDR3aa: CASSAENRDNYGYTF
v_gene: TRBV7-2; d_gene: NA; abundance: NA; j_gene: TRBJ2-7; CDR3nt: TGTGCCAGCAGCTTACTACAGTCGCACGAGCAGTACTTC; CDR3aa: CASSLLQSHEQYF
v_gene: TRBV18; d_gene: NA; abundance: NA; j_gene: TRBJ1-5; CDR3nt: TGTGCCAGCTCACGGGGAGGGGATCAGCCCCAGCATTTT; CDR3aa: CASSRGGDQPQHF
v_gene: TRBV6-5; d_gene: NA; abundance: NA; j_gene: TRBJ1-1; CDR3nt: TGTGCCAGCAGTCGGATGCGGACTGAAGCTTTCTTT; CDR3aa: CASSRMRTEAFF
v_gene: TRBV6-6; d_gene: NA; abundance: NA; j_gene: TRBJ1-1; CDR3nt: TGTGCCAGCACTCAGCCGCCAGGGCGGAACACTGAAGCTTTCTTT; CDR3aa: CASTQPPGRNTEAFF
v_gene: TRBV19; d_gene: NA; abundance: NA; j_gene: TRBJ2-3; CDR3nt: TGTGCCAGTAGCTTGGGCGGTAGCACAGATACGCAGTATTTT; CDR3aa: CASSLGGSTDTQYF
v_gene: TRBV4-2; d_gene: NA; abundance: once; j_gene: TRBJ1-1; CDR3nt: TGTGCCAGCAGCCCAAGAATCGGGGGCCGATCACCCACTGAAGCTTTCTTT; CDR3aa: CASSPRIGGRSPTEAFF
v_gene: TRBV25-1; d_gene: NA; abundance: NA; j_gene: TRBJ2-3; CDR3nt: TGTGCCAGCAGTGAATACGGTAGCACAGATACGCAGTATTTT; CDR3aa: CASSEYGSTDTQYF
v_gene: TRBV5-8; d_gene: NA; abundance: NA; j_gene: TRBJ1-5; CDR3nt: TGTGCCAGCAGCTCAGTCGGGGGGGCTCAGCCCCAGCATTTT; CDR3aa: CASSSVGGAQPQHF
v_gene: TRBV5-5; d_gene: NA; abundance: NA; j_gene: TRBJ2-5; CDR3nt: TGTGCCAGCAGCCCGAGACGAACACAAGAGACCCAGTACTTC; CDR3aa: CASSPRRTQETQYF
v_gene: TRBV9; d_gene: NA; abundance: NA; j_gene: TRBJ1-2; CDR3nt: TGTGCCAGCAGCGGGGAACAGCTGATCTTCTATGGCTACACCTTC; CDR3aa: CASSGEQLIFYGYTF
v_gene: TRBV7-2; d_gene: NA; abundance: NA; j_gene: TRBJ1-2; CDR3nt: TGTGCCAGCAGCCCCTGGACAGCTAGAGCTAACTATGGCTACACCTTC; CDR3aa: CASSPWTARANYGYTF
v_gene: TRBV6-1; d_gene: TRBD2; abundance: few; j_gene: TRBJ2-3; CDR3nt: TGTGCCAGCAGTGAAGCCAGGGGACTAGCGACTAGCACAGATACGCAGTATTTT; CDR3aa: CASSEARGLATSTDTQYF
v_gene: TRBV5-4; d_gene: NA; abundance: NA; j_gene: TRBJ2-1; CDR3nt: TGTGCCAGCAGCTTGATCTCCAATGAGCAGTTCTTC; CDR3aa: CASSLISNEQFF
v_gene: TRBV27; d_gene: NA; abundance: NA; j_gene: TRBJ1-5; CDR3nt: TGTGCCAGCAGTTCGGACAGCTACAATCAGCCCCAGCATTTT; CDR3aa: CASSSDSYNQPQHF
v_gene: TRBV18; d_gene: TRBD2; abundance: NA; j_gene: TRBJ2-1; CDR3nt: TGTGCCAGCTCACCACCTAGCGGGGGGGCCCATGAGCAGTTCTTC; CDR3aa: CASSPPSGGAHEQFF
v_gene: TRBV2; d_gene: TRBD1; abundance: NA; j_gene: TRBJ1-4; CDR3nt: TGTGCCAGCAGCATCAGGGGGGAGGGTGAAAAACTGTTTTTT; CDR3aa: CASSIRGEGEKLFF
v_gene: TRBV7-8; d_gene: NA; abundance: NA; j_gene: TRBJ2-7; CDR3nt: TGTGCCAGCAGCTTAGCGTTTGCGTCCTACGAGCAGTACTTC; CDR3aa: CASSLAFASYEQYF
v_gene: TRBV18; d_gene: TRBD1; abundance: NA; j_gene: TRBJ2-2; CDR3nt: TGTGCCAGCTCACCCGGACAGGAAATAACCGGGGAGCTGTTTTTT; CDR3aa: CASSPGQEITGELFF
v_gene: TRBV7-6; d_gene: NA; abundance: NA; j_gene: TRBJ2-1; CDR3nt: TGTGCCAGCAGCACACACCCCGAGGGGGTTCAGGACAATGAGCAGTTCTTC; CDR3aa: CASSTHPEGVQDNEQFF
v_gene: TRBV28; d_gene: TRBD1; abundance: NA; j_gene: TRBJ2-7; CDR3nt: TGTGCCAGCAGACGTCAGGGGGTTGGCTACGAGCAGTACTTC; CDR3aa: CASRRQGVGYEQYF
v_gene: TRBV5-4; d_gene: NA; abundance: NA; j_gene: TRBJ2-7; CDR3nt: TGTGCCAGCAGCTTGGGGGAGTACGAGCAGTACTTC; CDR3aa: CASSLGEYEQYF
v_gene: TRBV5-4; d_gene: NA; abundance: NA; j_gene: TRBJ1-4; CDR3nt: TGTGCCAGCAGGTCCGAGAGGAAGGAAAAACTGTTTTTT; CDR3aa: CASRSERKEKLFF
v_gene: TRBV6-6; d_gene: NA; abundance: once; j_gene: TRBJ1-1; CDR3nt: TGTGCCAGCAGTCCCCGAGGGAACACTGAAGCTTTCTTT; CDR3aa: CASSPRGNTEAFF
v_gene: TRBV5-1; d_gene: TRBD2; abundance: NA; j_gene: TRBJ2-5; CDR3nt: TGCGCCAGCACCCTAGCGGGGGGGCGGGAAGAGACCCAGTACTTC; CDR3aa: CASTLAGGREETQYF